This T cell receptor (beta chain) was documented in a study of blood T cell repertoires in COVID-19. For the study at large: Spain, Italy and the United States supplied samples that represented acute and convalescent COVID-19. PBMCs, B-cell-depleted T cells, or T cells provided the cDNA or gDNA that made up the material.

CDR1 LNHDA and CDR2 SQIVND come from the germline V gene (reference sequence). The CDR3 extends over 17 amino acids. V was pared by 5 bases and J by 0 bases, with 10 bases of the junction left unmatched. Patients at the Seattle site were enrolled during active infection and followed longitudinally. As processed by the authors: Estimates of nucleated cell counts were drawn from the amplification of reference gene primers. Sequenced by immunoSEQ multiplex PCR; TCRdb stores in-frame clones only, minus some. For V, J and clone size, that table is used; D and trimming come from the DNA. The sample carries some 220,000 clones, around 85% recorded once.

The J gene is TRBJ1-3, the V gene TRBV19; TRBD1 matches 7 bases. Sequencing input: peripheral blood. The origin of this receptor is a woman aged 70 to 79 with COVID-19, enrolled during active disease. CDR3 coding DNA: TGTGCCAGTAGTCGTAAAGGACAGGTGATCTCTGGAAACACCATATATTTT. The encoded protein is CASSRKGQVISGNTIYF.